Listed here are 8 T cell receptor beta chains from one sample, sequenced in a study of radiotherapy plus CTLA-4 blockade in lung cancer. Only in-frame clones appear in the TCRdb table, and some are missing; sequencing was by immunoSEQ multiplex PCR. The data show tens of thousands of clones, more than 65% seen once. The sample here was peripheral blood, taken from a patient treated with radiotherapy plus ipilimumab. These receptors were obtained from a human donor with non-small cell lung cancer who had a partial response to radiotherapy plus ipilimumab.

This clone is a singleton in its sample. The CDR3 DNA sequence: TGTGCCAGCAGCCCGAATCTAGCGACCGAGCAGTACTTC. Its translation is CASSPNLATEQYF. This sequence joins TRBV7-8 and TRBJ2-7, with D possibly being TRBD2 (6 bases). This CDR3 has 13 amino acids. Germline CDR1 SGHVS, CDR2 FQNEAQ. With 5 bases removed from V and 6 bases from J, the gap between germline ends came to 14 bases.

This chain uses TRBV27 with TRBJ2-7, with D maybe TRBD1 (6 bases). CDR3 length: 14 residues. V lost 6 bases and J 2 bases, leaving 14 bases between the germline ends. CDR1 and CDR2 from the germline V gene are MNHEY and SMNVEV (reference sequence). CDR3 in amino acids: CASSRAAGAYEQYF. Written as DNA, the CDR3 is TGTGCCAGCAGCCGAGCTGCAGGGGCCTACGAGCAGTACTTC.

The chain employs TRBV7-2 and TRBJ2-5; 10 bases agree with TRBD2. The germline CDR1 and CDR2 sequences are SGHTA and FQGNSA. After removal of 5 bases from V and 5 bases from J, the junction contained 5 bases not matched to a gene. This CDR3 comprises 14 residues. CDR3 sequence reads: CASSPSGGAETQYF. Here the CDR3 DNA reads TGTGCCAGCAGCCCCAGCGGGGGGGCCGAGACCCAGTACTTC.

V and J are TRBV29-1 and TRBJ1-2; tentative D call: TRBD1 (6 bases). Germline V gene data show CDR1 as SQVTM and CDR2 as ANQGSEA. V gave up 0 bases and J gave up 4 bases, with 9 bases separating them. The CDR3 runs 13 residues. The CDR3, as DNA: TGCAGCGTTGAAGAGGGGGCGAGCTATGGCTACACCTTC. Translating gives CSVEEGASYGYTF.

This chain joins TRBV5-8 and TRBJ1-5; the D gene is possibly TRBD1 (6 bases). This CDR3 is built from 15 residues. Germline V gene data show CDR1 as SGHTS and CDR2 as YDEGEE. V gave up 4 bases and J gave up 6 bases, with 17 bases separating them. CDR3 nucleotides: TGTGCCAGCAGCAGAGATAGGGGGGGCTCTCAGCCCCAGCATTTT. Translated, it gives CASSRDRGGSQPQHF.

This chain uses TRBV11-2 with TRBJ2-1; D remains unclear. This CDR3 spans 15 amino acids. CDR1 is SGHAT, CDR2 FQNNGV, per germline. V was pared by 4 bases and J by 3 bases, with 13 bases between. CDR3 sequence: CASSSPTGFYNEQFF. CDR3 coding DNA: TGTGCCAGCAGCTCCCCGACTGGATTCTACAATGAGCAGTTCTTC.

The J gene is TRBJ2-3, the V gene TRBV11-2, with a tentative D call TRBD2 (5 bases). Per the germline V gene, CDR1 is SGHAT and CDR2 is FQNNGV. The ends were cut back, 1 base at V and 5 bases at J, with 16 bases in the middle. The CDR3 length is 16 residues. CDR3 in amino acids: CASSLVPSYGLDTQYF. The CDR3 DNA is TGTGCCAGCAGCTTAGTTCCTAGCTACGGTCTAGATACGCAGTATTTT.

The chain has TRBV5-4 and TRBJ2-3; 8 positions agree with TRBD2. Trimming removed 1 base from V and 2 bases from J; junction bases left unmatched: 6. Germline assignment: CDR1 SGHNT and CDR2 YYREEE (reference sequence). The CDR3 spans 16 residues. CDR3 nucleotide sequence: TGTGCCAGCAGCTTGATCAGCGGGGGCTACACAGATACGCAGTATTTT. This translates into CASSLISGGYTDTQYF.